This entry features one T cell receptor (beta chain) sequence. Its antigen is unknown. Researchers ran the assay at a deep level. TCRdb's table, derived via immunoSEQ multiplex PCR, lists solely in-frame clones and lacks some. The data show 2 million to 3 million clones, 93% seen once. The data were obtained in a study of shared clonotypes between healthy human individuals. Study in general: Three plates were used per donor for CD4 naive, three for CD4 memory, two for CD8 naive and one for CD8 memory.

The healthy adult donors were HIV-negative and reported no recent acute infections or vaccinations. Germline-derived CDR1 and CDR2 are LNHDA and SQIVND (reference sequence). CDR3 length: 16 residues. V lost 7 bases to trimming and J lost 1 base, with 17 bases between them. General study results and limits: Of the naive CD4 clonotypes, around 4.9% were shared across several donors.

The receptor was derived from a man between 18 and 35 years old in good health. Some clones in this sample may be carry-over from other donors' samples. The sequenced sample consisted of naive CD4+ T cells from PBMCs. Subset: CD45RA+ positively selected. This chain links TRBV19 with TRBJ1-5; D is perhaps TRBD1 (5 bases). CDR3: CASNPPPGWSNQPQHF. CDR3 in DNA: TGTGCCAGTAATCCTCCTCCAGGGTGGAGCAATCAGCCCCAGCATTTT. The complete variable domain, with remaining parts taken from reference TRBV19 and TRBJ1-5, reads DGGITQSPKYLFRKEGQNVTLSCEQNLNHDAMYWYRQDPGQGLRLIYYSQIVNDFQKGDIAEGYSVSREKKESFPLTVTSAQKNPTAFYLCASNPPPGWSNQPQHFGDGTRLSIL.